What follows describes a single T cell receptor (beta chain). Original handling: Reference gene primers were amplified, and this amplification served to estimate nucleated cell counts. Libraries were prepared by immunoSEQ multiplex PCR; TCRdb keeps only in-frame clonotypes and omits some of them. From that table come the V and J calls and clone size; the DNA was used to work out D and trimming. The table shows under 150,000 clones, with 80% to 85% occurring only once. The sample is drawn from a study of blood T cell repertoires in COVID-19. Whole-study context: Researchers got acute and convalescent COVID-19 samples from the United States, Italy and Spain. In each case, the material was cDNA or gDNA derived from T cells, B-cell-depleted T cells, or PBMCs.

Germline CDR1 reads SEHNR; CDR2 reads FQNEAQ (reference sequence). The V end was cut by 5 bases, the J end by 2 bases, with 10 bases between. There are 14 residues in the CDR3. J is TRBJ1-3 and V is TRBV7-9; D gene uncertain. This TCR came from a woman aged 55-69 years with active or convalescent COVID-19. Sequencing used peripheral blood. CDR3 protein: CASSLRVTGNTIYF. The CDR3 DNA follows: TGTGCCAGCAGCCTCCGGGTAACTGGAAACACCATATATTTT.